This is a list of T cell receptor beta chains from one sample in a study of T-cell reconstitution after alpha-beta-depleted transplantation in children. TCRdb ran MiXCR on the PCR reads and lists one entry per CDR3 protein. Altogether fewer than 250,000 distinct CDR3 sequences are present, less than 9% being singletons, with the ten largest covering about 6.4%. The sample in question was PBMCs, mostly from graft donor cells, obtained 180 days after TCRalphabeta/CD19-depleted stem cell transplant. The receptors were sampled from a male patient younger than 18 who had a stem cell transplant for acute lymphoblastic leukemia, so the T cells may come from the graft donor. CDR3s include the opening cysteine and the closing phenylalanine or tryptophan. The D gene is left open where the match is weak. The size of a clone is reported for some rows only, either as once, few or many, or as a class for expanded clones.

D	J	size	V	CDR3	DNA
.	TRBJ2-5	many	TRBV12-3/TRBV12-4	CASSGGRVETQYF	TGTGCCAGCAGCGGGGGACGGGTGGAGACCCAGTACTTC
TRBD1	TRBJ2-2	.	TRBV5-4	CASSLDRGRTGELFF	TGTGCCAGCAGCTTGGACAGGGGGCGCACCGGGGAGCTGTTTTTT
TRBD2	TRBJ2-3	many	TRBV7-2	CASSLAAGDPSTDTQYF	TGTGCCAGCAGCTTAGCGGCGGGGGACCCTAGCACAGATACGCAGTATTTT
.	TRBJ2-3	many	TRBV10-2	CASSDIADTQYF	TGCGCCAGCAGTGACATAGCAGATACGCAGTATTTT
.	TRBJ2-3	.	TRBV4-2	CASSQELLQDTQYF	TGTGCCAGCAGCCAAGAGCTTCTGCAAGATACGCAGTATTTT
.	TRBJ2-1	many	TRBV9	CASSEGREQFF	TGTGCCAGCAGCGAGGGTAGGGAGCAGTTCTTC
TRBD1	TRBJ2-3	many	TRBV5-1	CASSSGTVISTDTQYF	TGCGCCAGCAGCTCAGGGACAGTTATTAGCACAGATACGCAGTATTTT
.	TRBJ1-3	.	TRBV5-1	CASSLGTSTISGNTIYF	TGCGCCAGCAGCTTGGGGACCTCAACTATCTCTGGAAACACCATATATTTT
.	TRBJ2-1	many	TRBV11-2	CASSFAPQREQFF	TGTGCCAGCAGCTTTGCGCCACAGCGCGAGCAGTTCTTC
TRBD1	TRBJ1-5	many	TRBV20-1	CSASRTGGDQPQHF	TGCAGTGCTAGTCGGACAGGGGGGGATCAGCCCCAGCATTTT
.	TRBJ2-5	many	TRBV4-3	CASSQSWGGPETQYF	TGCGCCAGCAGCCAGTCCTGGGGGGGGCCGGAGACCCAGTACTTC
.	TRBJ1-1	many	TRBV9	CASSVSTQTGTMNTEAFF	TGTGCCAGCAGCGTATCCACACAAACAGGAACCATGAACACTGAAGCTTTCTTT
TRBD1	TRBJ2-7	many	TRBV20-1	CSARGQITEQYF	TGCAGTGCTAGGGGACAGATCACCGAGCAGTACTTC
.	TRBJ1-3	many	TRBV3-1	CASSQPQGGGNTIYF	TGTGCCAGCAGCCAACCACAGGGTGGTGGAAACACCATATATTTT
.	TRBJ2-2	many	TRBV13	CASSLALKNTGELFF	TGTGCCAGCAGCTTAGCACTTAAGAACACCGGGGAGCTGTTTTTT
TRBD2	TRBJ2-1	many	TRBV11-3	CASSPEYRAGPYNEQFF	TGTGCCAGCAGCCCCGAGTATCGAGCGGGGCCCTACAATGAGCAGTTCTTC
.	TRBJ2-5	many	TRBV12-3/TRBV12-4	CASSTYIRETQYF	TGTGCCAGCAGTACCTATATACGGGAGACCCAGTACTTC
TRBD1	TRBJ2-2	many	TRBV3-1	CASSLYRQGKNTGELFF	TGTGCCAGCAGCCTCTATCGACAGGGGAAGAACACCGGGGAGCTGTTTTTT
TRBD1	TRBJ2-2	many	TRBV24-1	CATRGAGGSGELFF	TGTGCCACCAGAGGGGCAGGGGGTTCCGGGGAGCTGTTTTTT
TRBD2	TRBJ2-1	many	TRBV11-1	CASGRTSGRLSSYNEQFF	TGTGCCAGCGGGAGGACTAGCGGGAGACTAAGCTCCTACAATGAGCAGTTCTTC
TRBD2	TRBJ2-1	.	TRBV12-3/TRBV12-4	CASSLGFGLAGEDEQFF	TGTGCCAGCAGTTTAGGTTTTGGGCTAGCGGGAGAGGATGAGCAGTTCTTC
.	TRBJ2-5	many	TRBV11-1	CASSLRRAEGSETQYF	TGTGCCAGCAGCTTAAGGCGAGCGGAGGGCAGCGAGACCCAGTACTTC